The T cell receptor beta chain under discussion was sequenced for a study of blood T cell repertoires in COVID-19. The wider study: The United States, Italy and Spain supplied acute and convalescent COVID-19 samples.

CDR3 length equals 15 residues. V was clipped by 0 bases and J by 0 bases, with 8 bases between them. The germline gives CDR1 PRHDT, CDR2 FYEKMQ (reference sequence). Assignments of participants to cohorts depended upon their own reported clinical history. What the recovered Cohort 3 donors had was two negative PCRs, clearance, or symptom resolution. This table comes from immunoSEQ multiplex PCR, and its TCRdb copy is limited to in-frame clones, with some not included. The table lists hundreds of thousands of clones, about 90% of them singletons, with less than 9.5% in the top ten. The genes are TRBV13 and TRBJ1-1, with D possibly TRBD1 on 5 matching bases. Sequencing was performed on PBMCs or T cells enriched from blood (not recorded which). This receptor was taken from a woman in her twenties or thirties who had recovered from COVID-19. The CDR3 DNA reads TGTGCCAGCAGCTTAGGCTGGGGCATGAACACTGAAGCTTTCTTT. Its translation is CASSLGWGMNTEAFF.